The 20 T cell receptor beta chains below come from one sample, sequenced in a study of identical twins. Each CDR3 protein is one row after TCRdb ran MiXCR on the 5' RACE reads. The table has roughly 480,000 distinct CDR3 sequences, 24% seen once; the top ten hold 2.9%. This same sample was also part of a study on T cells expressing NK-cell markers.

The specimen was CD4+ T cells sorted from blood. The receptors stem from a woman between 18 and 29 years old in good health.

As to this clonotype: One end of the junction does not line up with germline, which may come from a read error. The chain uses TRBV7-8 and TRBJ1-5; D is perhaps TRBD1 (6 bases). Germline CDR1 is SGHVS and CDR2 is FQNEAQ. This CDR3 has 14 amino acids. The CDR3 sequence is CASGGGRGNQPQHF. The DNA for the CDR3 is TGTGCCAGCGGAGGGGGGAGGGGCAACCAGCCCCAGCATTTT.

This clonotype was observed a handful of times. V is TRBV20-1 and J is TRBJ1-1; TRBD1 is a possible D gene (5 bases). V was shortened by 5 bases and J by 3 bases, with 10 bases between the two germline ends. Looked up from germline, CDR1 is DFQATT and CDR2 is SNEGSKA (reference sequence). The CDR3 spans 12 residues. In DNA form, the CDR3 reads TGCAGTGCTCGCGGGGGGTACACTGAAGCTTTCTTT. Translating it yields CSARGGYTEAFF.

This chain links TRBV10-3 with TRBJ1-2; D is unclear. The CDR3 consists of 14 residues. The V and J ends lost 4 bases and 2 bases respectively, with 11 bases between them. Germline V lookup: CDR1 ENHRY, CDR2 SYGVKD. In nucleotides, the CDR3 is TGTGCCATCAGTGGAGAGTGGTACAACTATGGCTACACCTTC. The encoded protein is CAISGEWYNYGYTF.

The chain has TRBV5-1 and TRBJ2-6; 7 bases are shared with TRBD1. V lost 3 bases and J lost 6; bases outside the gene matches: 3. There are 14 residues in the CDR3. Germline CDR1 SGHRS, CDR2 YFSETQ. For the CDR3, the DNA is TGCGCCAGCAGCTACGGACAGGAGGCCAACGTCCTGACTTTC. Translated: CASSYGQEANVLTF.

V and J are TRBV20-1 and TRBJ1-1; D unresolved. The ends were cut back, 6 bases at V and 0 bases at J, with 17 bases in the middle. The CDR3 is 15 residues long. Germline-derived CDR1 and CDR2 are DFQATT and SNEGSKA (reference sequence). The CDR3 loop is CSASRWYGMNTEAFF. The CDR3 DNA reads TGCAGTGCGAGCCGCTGGTACGGAATGAACACTGAAGCTTTCTTT.

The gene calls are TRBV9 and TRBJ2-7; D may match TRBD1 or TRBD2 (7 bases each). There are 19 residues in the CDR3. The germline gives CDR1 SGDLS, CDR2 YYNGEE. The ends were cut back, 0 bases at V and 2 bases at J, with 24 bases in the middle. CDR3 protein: CASSVVGGTEKMETYEQYF. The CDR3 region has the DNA TGTGCCAGCAGCGTAGTGGGGGGGACAGAGAAAATGGAAACCTACGAGCAGTACTTC.

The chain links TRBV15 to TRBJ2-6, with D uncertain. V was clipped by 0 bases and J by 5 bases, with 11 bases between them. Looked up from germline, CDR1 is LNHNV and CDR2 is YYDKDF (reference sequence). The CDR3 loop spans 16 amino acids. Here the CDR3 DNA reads TGTGCCACCAGCAGAGATGGAAACAGTAGGGCCAACGTCCTGACTTTC. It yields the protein CATSRDGNSRANVLTF.

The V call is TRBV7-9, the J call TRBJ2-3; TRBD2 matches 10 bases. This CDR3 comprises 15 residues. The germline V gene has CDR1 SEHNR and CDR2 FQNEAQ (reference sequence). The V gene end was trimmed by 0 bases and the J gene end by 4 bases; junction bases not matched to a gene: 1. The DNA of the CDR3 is TGTGCCAGCAGCTTAGCTAGCGGGAGGTCAGATACGCAGTATTTT. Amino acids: CASSLASGRSDTQYF.

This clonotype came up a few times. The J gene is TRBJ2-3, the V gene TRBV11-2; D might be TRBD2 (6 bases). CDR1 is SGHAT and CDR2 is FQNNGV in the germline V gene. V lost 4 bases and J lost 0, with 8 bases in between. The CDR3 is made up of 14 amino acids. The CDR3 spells CASSSGVSTDTQYF. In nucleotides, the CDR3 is TGTGCCAGCAGCTCGGGGGTTAGCACAGATACGCAGTATTTT.

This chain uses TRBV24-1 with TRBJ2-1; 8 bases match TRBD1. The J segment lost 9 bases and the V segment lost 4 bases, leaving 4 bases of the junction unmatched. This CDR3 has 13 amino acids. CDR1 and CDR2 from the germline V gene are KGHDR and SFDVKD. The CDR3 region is CATSEFTGGEQFF. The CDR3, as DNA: TGTGCCACCAGTGAGTTTACAGGGGGTGAGCAGTTCTTC.

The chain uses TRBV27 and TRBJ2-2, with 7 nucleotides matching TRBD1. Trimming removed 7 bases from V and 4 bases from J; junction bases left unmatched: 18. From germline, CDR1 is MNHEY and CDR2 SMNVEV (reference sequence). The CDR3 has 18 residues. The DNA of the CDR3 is TGTGCCAGCACCTCAGGGGGAAGTAGGGTTAGGGGCACCGGGGAGCTGTTTTTT. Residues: CASTSGGSRVRGTGELFF.

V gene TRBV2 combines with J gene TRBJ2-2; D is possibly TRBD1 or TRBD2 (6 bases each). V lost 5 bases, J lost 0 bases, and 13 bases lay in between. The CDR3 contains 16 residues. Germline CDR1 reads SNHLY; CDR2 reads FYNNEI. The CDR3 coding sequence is TGTGCCAGCAGTCGGGGGCGCAGGACGAACACCGGGGAGCTGTTTTTT. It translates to CASSRGRRTNTGELFF.

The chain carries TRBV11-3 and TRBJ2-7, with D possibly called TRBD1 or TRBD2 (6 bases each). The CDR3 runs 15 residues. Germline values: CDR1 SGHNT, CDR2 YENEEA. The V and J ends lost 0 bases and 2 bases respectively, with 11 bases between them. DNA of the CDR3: TGTGCCAGCAGCTTAGACGGGGGCCACCCCTACGAGCAGTACTTC. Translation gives CASSLDGGHPYEQYF.

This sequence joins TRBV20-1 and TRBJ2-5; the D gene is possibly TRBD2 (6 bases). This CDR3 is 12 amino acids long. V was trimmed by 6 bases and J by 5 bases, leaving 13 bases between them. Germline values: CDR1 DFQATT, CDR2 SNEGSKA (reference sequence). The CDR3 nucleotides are TGCAGTGCCGGGGACTTTTCTGAGACCCAGTACTTC. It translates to CSAGDFSETQYF.

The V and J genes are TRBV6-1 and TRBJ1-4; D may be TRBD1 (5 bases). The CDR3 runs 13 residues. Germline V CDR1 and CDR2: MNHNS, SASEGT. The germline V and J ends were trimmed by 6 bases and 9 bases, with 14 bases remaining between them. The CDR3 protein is CASRGQGGQKLFF. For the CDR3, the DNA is TGTGCCAGCAGGGGGCAGGGTGGGCAAAAACTGTTTTTT.

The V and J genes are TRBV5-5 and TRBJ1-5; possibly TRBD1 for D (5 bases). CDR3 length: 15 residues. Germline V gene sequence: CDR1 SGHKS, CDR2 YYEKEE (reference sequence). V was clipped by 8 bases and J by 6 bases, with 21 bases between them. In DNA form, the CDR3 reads TGTGCCAGTCAAGACAGACCCTCATCGCCTCAGCCCCAGCATTTT. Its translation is CASQDRPSSPQPQHF.

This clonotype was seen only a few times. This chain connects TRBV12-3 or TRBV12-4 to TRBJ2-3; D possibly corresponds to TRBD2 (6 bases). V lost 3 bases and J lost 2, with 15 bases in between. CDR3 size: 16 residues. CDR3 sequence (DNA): TGTGCCAGCAGTTTCCCTGGCGGGATCCCCACAGATACGCAGTATTTT. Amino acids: CASSFPGGIPTDTQYF.

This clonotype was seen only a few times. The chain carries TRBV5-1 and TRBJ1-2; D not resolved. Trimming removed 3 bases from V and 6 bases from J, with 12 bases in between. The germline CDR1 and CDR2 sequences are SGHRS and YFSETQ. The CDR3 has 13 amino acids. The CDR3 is CASSSQAGDGYTF. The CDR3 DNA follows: TGCGCCAGCAGCTCCCAGGCAGGCGATGGCTACACCTTC.

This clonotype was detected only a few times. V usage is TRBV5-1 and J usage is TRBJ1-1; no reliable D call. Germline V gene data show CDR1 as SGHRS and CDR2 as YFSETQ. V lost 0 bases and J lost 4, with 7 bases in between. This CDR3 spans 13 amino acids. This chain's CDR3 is CASSLAVGTEAFF. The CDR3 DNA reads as TGCGCCAGCAGCTTGGCGGTCGGCACTGAAGCTTTCTTT.

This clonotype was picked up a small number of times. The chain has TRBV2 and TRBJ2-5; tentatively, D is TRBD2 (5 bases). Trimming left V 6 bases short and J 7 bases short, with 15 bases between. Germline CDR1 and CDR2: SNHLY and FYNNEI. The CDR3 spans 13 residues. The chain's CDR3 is CASSTDSRATQYF. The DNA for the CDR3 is TGTGCCAGCAGCACGGACTCCCGGGCGACCCAGTACTTC.